The 17 T cell receptor beta chains listed next were all sequenced from one sample in a study of monozygotic twins with inflammatory bowel disease (dated by TCRdb to between 2019 and 2020). The library relied on 5' RACE. Sequencing used an Illumina HiSeq 2500. TCRdb reprocessed the reads into one record per CDR3 protein sequence, lacking DNA. This sample's clone table shows about 170,000 distinct CDR3 sequences. More than 2.5% of the sample rests with the top ten. Sequenced: blood. The receptors stem from a human donor with ulcerative colitis or Crohn's disease, or a healthy co-twin of an affected twin (not recorded which).

This chain joins TRBV3-1 and TRBJ2-1. Germline CDR1 is LGHDT and CDR2 is YNNKEL (reference sequence). The length of the CDR3 is 14 residues. The CDR3 reads CASSQDLVYNEQFF.

V is TRBV3-1 and J is TRBJ2-7. The CDR3 loop spans 15 amino acids. Looked up from germline, CDR1 is LGHDT and CDR2 is YNNKEL (reference sequence). The CDR3 protein is CASSQEKVPTYEQYF.

The CDR3 sequence: CASSLISGAETQYF. The chain carries TRBV28 and TRBJ2-5; no DNA is available, so the TRBD2 call from TCRdb remains unchecked. The CDR3 totals 14 residues. Germline assignment: CDR1 MDHEN and CDR2 SYDVKM.

The chain is built from TRBV5-4 and TRBJ1-6. There are 16 residues in the CDR3. The germline gives CDR1 SGHNT, CDR2 YYREEE (reference sequence). CDR3: CASSHPGSSYNSPLHF.

The chain recombines TRBV27 with TRBJ2-1. There are 14 residues in the CDR3. Germline CDR1 and CDR2: MNHEY and SMNVEV (reference sequence). CDR3 loop: CASSLKGFLSEQFF.

V usage is TRBV3-1 and J usage is TRBJ2-2; TCRdb gives TRBD2 as the D gene, but with no DNA this cannot be confirmed. CDR3 size: 16 residues. CDR1 LGHDT and CDR2 YNNKEL come from the germline V gene (reference sequence). The chain's CDR3 is CASSLYGTSGAGELFF.

V gene TRBV28 combines with J gene TRBJ2-2; absent DNA, TCRdb's TRBD1 call cannot be checked. Germline V CDR1 and CDR2: MDHEN, SYDVKM. The CDR3 totals 13 residues. The CDR3 reads CASKIRGPGELFF.

The gene calls are TRBV27 and TRBJ2-6. This CDR3 has 15 amino acids. CDR1 is MNHEY, CDR2 SMNVEV, per germline (reference sequence). The CDR3 spells CASSLKFSGANVLTF.

The rearrangement joins TRBV7-3 to TRBJ2-7; TCRdb gives TRBD1 as the D gene, but with no DNA this cannot be confirmed. Germline V gives CDR1 SGHTA, CDR2 FQGTGA. The CDR3 totals 15 residues. The CDR3 is CASSSGTGSTYEQYF.

The chain employs TRBV5-1 and TRBJ2-1; TCRdb's D call of TRBD2 is untestable without DNA. There are 16 residues in the CDR3. The germline V gene encodes CDR1 SGHRS and CDR2 YFSETQ. Here the CDR3 reads CASSKRTSGSYNEQFF.

The V call is TRBV24-1, the J call TRBJ2-7. Germline CDR1 is KGHDR and CDR2 is SFDVKD. The length of the CDR3 is 16 residues. CDR3 region: CATSEPKPTGAYEQYF.

This chain uses TRBV10-3 with TRBJ2-7; TCRdb indicates TRBD1, and absent DNA this call remains unverified. The CDR3 covers 15 residues. CDR1 is ENHRY and CDR2 is SYGVKD in the germline V gene. Here the CDR3 reads CAISDTDRRNYEQYF.

The V and J genes are TRBV7-2 and TRBJ2-5. Germline V gene sequence: CDR1 SGHTA, CDR2 FQGNSA. CDR3 length: 15 residues. The CDR3 sequence is CASSLGHGSRETQYF.

The genes are TRBV24-1 and TRBJ1-5. Germline CDR1 reads KGHDR; CDR2 reads SFDVKD. The CDR3 loop spans 16 amino acids. The CDR3 region is CATSESDRPHNQPQHF.

V is TRBV20-1 and J is TRBJ2-7; the TCRdb call, TRBD1, lacks DNA for checking. Germline V gene sequence: CDR1 DFQATT, CDR2 SNEGSKA (reference sequence). The CDR3 is 13 amino acids. Here the CDR3 reads CSASGTAPYEQYF.

The chain joins TRBV7-3 to TRBJ2-6; the D call from TCRdb, TRBD1, cannot be confirmed without DNA. This CDR3 has 18 residues. Germline values: CDR1 SGHTA, CDR2 FQGTGA. The CDR3 spells CASSFPGQGASGANVLTF.

This rearrangement joins TRBV20-1 to TRBJ1-5. CDR1 is DFQATT, CDR2 SNEGSKA, per germline (reference sequence). The CDR3 has 13 residues. The CDR3 loop is CSAVPQGVQPQHF.